Listed here is a single T cell receptor (beta chain). The antigen is unknown. The CDR3 contains 15 residues. The V and J ends lost 5 bases and 3 bases respectively, with 16 bases between them. Germline CDR1 reads KGHSH; CDR2 reads LQKENI. The sample belongs to a study of long-term antiretroviral therapy in people with HIV. Overall study: Some samples came about a decade before the 2015 immediate-ART recommendation, and these were the earliest. General study results and limits: After ART, diversity increased yet remained lower than transplant donor controls. From the mid-2000s to the late 2010s, blood was obtained, possibly while participants received older ART regimens.

Cryopreserved PBMC, at roughly 1-11 million per sample, were present before DNA extraction. Survey-level resolution applied to immunoSEQ assay v3.0. Here immunoSEQ multiplex PCR was the method, and the copy in TCRdb shows in-frame clones only, minus some. The sample carries about 24,000 clones, 85% to 95% recorded once. The clonotype was recovered from a woman in her fifties or sixties with HIV. The material sequenced was unsorted PBMCs, taken less than 5 years after starting antiretroviral therapy. The rearrangement links TRBV18 to TRBJ1-2; D might be TRBD1 (6 bases). The CDR3 DNA reads TGTGCCAGCTCAGATACGGACAGTTTTGACTATGGCTACACCTTC. Its translation is CASSDTDSFDYGYTF.